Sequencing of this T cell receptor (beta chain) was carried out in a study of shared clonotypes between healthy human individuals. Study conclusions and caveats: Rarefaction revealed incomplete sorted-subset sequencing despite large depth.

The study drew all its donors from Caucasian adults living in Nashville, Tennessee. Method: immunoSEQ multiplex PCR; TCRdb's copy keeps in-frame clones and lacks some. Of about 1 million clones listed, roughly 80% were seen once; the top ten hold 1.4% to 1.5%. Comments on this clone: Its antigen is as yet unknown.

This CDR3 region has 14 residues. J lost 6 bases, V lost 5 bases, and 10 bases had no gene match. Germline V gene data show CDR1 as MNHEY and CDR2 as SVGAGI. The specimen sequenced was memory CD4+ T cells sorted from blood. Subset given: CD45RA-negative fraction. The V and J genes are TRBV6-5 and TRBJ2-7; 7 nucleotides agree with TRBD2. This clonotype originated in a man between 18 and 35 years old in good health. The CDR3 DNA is TGTGCCAGCAGTACCCCTCCACTAGCGTCCGAGCAGTACTTC. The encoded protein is CASSTPPLASEQYF.